The 10 T cell receptor beta chains below all came from one sample that was sequenced in a study of T-cell memory formation after mild COVID-19. TCRdb re-derived calls from the 5' RACE reads in MiXCR, one entry per CDR3 protein. Here the sample spans approximately 500,000 distinct CDR3 sequences, around 27% being singletons. Source material: PBMCs or a T cell subset sorted from them (not recorded which). The receptors stem from an adult woman who had mild COVID-19 (a few samples of this study predate the infection). Cell type and time point are not known.

This clonotype has a handful of counts. The chain carries TRBV6-5 and TRBJ1-2; tentatively, D is TRBD1 (5 bases). This CDR3 spans 14 amino acids. Germline V gene lookup returns CDR1 MNHEY and CDR2 SVGAGI. V lost 2 bases to trimming and J lost 4 bases, with 11 bases between them. The CDR3 reads CASSYTGTVYGYTF. The DNA of the CDR3 is TGTGCCAGCAGTTACACCGGGACGGTCTATGGCTACACCTTC.

This clonotype has just a few counts. The chain couples TRBV6-6 to TRBJ2-6, with TRBD1 identical over 7 bases. Germline CDR1 is MNHNY and CDR2 is SVGAGI (reference sequence). This CDR3 region has 15 residues. V was pared by 5 bases and J by 4 bases, with 5 bases of the junction left unmatched. CDR3: CASSERTGGANVLTF. The DNA of the CDR3 is TGTGCCAGCAGTGAACGGACAGGAGGGGCCAACGTCCTGACTTTC.

The V gene is TRBV7-2, the J gene TRBJ2-5; 9 bases match TRBD1. The CDR3 sequence is 16 residues long. V was clipped by 4 bases and J by 4 bases; unmatched bases: 10. Germline CDR1 and CDR2: SGHTA and FQGNSA. CDR3 nucleotide sequence: TGTGCCAGCAGCTCAGCGGGACAGGGAACGTCAGAGACCCAGTACTTC. As protein: CASSSAGQGTSETQYF.

The CDR3 nucleotides read TGTGCCATCAGCCTGGGACAGGGAGAATATGGCTACACCTTC. This gives the protein CAISLGQGEYGYTF. The rearrangement joins TRBV10-3 to TRBJ1-2; 9 bases are a match to TRBD1. From germline, CDR1 is ENHRY and CDR2 SYGVKD. Trimming cost V 6 bases and J 5 bases; bases outside gene matches: 7. The length of the CDR3 is 14 residues.

This clonotype appeared a few times. The chain couples TRBV5-1 to TRBJ2-7, with D possibly being TRBD2 (5 bases). Trimming took off 0 bases at V and 3 bases at J, with 19 bases between the two ends. Germline lookup yields CDR1 SGHRS and CDR2 YFSETQ. The CDR3 runs 17 residues. Written as DNA, the CDR3 is TGCGCCAGCAGCTTGGCTCCGGGCCAGCATGGACTCTACGAGCAGTACTTC. Its protein is CASSLAPGQHGLYEQYF.

This clonotype was picked up a small number of times. The genes are TRBV6-8 and TRBJ2-7; TRBD1 is a possible D gene (6 bases). The germline V and J ends were trimmed by 2 bases and 5 bases, with 19 bases remaining between them. Germline CDR1 and CDR2: MNHGY and SAAAGT. This CDR3 is built from 16 residues. This CDR3 is CASSYPGHRLGHEQYF. The DNA of the CDR3 is TGTGCCAGCAGTTACCCGGGACACCGGCTCGGTCACGAGCAGTACTTC.

The chain recombines TRBV12-3 or TRBV12-4 with TRBJ2-3; possibly TRBD1 for D (6 bases). V lost 5 bases and J lost 10, with 10 bases in between. There are 11 residues in the CDR3. CDR3 residues: CASSGRGAQYF. The CDR3, as DNA: TGTGCCAGCAGTGGCAGGGGTGCGCAGTATTTT.

V is TRBV11-2 and J is TRBJ2-3; D remains unclear. CDR1 is SGHAT and CDR2 is FQNNGV in the germline V gene. The V and J ends lost 0 bases and 9 bases respectively, with 10 bases between them. This CDR3 has 13 amino acids. The CDR3 region has the DNA TGTGCCAGCAGCTTAGATTGGGTCGGGACGCAGTATTTT. Its translation: CASSLDWVGTQYF.

This chain connects TRBV4-2 to TRBJ2-3; D is unclear. Per the germline V gene, CDR1 is LGHNA and CDR2 is YNFKEQ. The length of the CDR3 is 14 residues. Deletions cut 6 bases from V and 0 bases from J, with 10 bases between. The CDR3 DNA is TGTGCCAGCAGGACGATTTCGAGCACAGATACGCAGTATTTT. It codes for CASRTISSTDTQYF.

The rearrangement uses TRBV19 and TRBJ2-3; 7 bases agree with TRBD2. The length of the CDR3 is 15 residues. V was pared by 7 bases and J by 6 bases, with 13 bases of the junction left unmatched. The germline V gene encodes CDR1 LNHDA and CDR2 SQIVND (reference sequence). CDR3 DNA sequence: TGTGCCAGTACCCCCAGTCGGGGGGACCTGGATACGCAGTATTTT. Protein product: CASTPSRGDLDTQYF.